The rows below give T cell receptor beta chains drawn from one sample of a study of T cells after yellow fever vaccination. TCRdb processed the 5' RACE reads anew with MiXCR; each CDR3 protein has one entry. The sample includes a few hundred thousand distinct CDR3 sequences, around 12% of them seen just once. This specimen consisted of CD4+ T cells sorted from PBMCs, obtained 15 days after the yellow fever booster vaccination. The origin of the receptors is a man between 18 and 29 years old who received the YFV17D yellow fever vaccine. CDR3s include the opening cysteine and the closing phenylalanine or tryptophan. The D gene is left open where the match is weak. Clone size is stated in some rows and not others, as once, few, many or a class when expanded.

v_gene	j_gene	d_gene	abundance	CDR3nt	CDR3aa
TRBV5-1	TRBJ1-1	TRBD1	many	TGCGCCAGCAGCCCTCCGAGACAGGGAGGCACTGAAGCTTTCTTT	CASSPPRQGGTEAFF
TRBV5-1	TRBJ2-3	TRBD1	few	TGCGCCAGCAGCGGGGGACAGAACACAGATACGCAGTATTTT	CASSGGQNTDTQYF
TRBV7-2	TRBJ1-2	.	.	TGTGCCAGCAGCTTACGGGGCGAGGTTGGCTACACCTTC	CASSLRGEVGYTF
TRBV7-2	TRBJ2-3	.	few	TGTGCCAGCAGCTTAGCCCGGACCAGCACAGATACGCAGTATTTT	CASSLARTSTDTQYF
TRBV7-2	TRBJ2-5	TRBD2	few	TGTGCCAGCAGGCTAGCGGGGGGCCTTCAAGAGACCCAGTACTTC	CASRLAGGLQETQYF
TRBV11-3	TRBJ2-7	TRBD1	.	TGTGCCAGCAGCTTCGGGGACAGGGGACACGAGCAGTACTTC	CASSFGDRGHEQYF
TRBV6-6	TRBJ2-2	.	many	TGTGCCAGCAGTCGAGGGTTCAGTACCGGGGAGCTGTTTTTT	CASSRGFSTGELFF
TRBV6-5	TRBJ1-4	.	few	TGTGCCAGCGGACCGGATCTGATTAATGAAAAACTGTTTTTT	CASGPDLINEKLFF
TRBV27	TRBJ2-1	TRBD2	few	TGTGCCAGCAGTATGTCCGGGGGGGCCATCAATGAGCAGTTCTTC	CASSMSGGAINEQFF
TRBV9	TRBJ1-2	.	few	TGTGCCAGCAGCGACCCGTCCCACCAGGGCTACACCTTC	CASSDPSHQGYTF
TRBV4-3	TRBJ1-5	.	few	TGCGCCAGCAGCCAAGAGCCGTTGAGGCAGCCCCAGCATTTT	CASSQEPLRQPQHF
TRBV7-6	TRBJ1-1	.	few	TGTGCCAGCAGCCAAATGAGAGGGAAGAACACTGAAGCTTTCTTT	CASSQMRGKNTEAFF
TRBV4-3	TRBJ1-3	.	many	TGCGCCAGCAGCCAATCAAGGGGCCAAGCTGGAAACACCATATATTTT	CASSQSRGQAGNTIYF
TRBV27	TRBJ1-4	TRBD1	.	TGTGCCAGCAGTTCCCCAGGGGGGAATGAAAAACTGTTTTTT	CASSSPGGNEKLFF
TRBV29-1	TRBJ1-1	.	few	TGCAGCATCTCCCTTAGGACTCCTTCGAACACTGAAGCTTTCTTT	CSISLRTPSNTEAFF
TRBV30	TRBJ2-7	.	few	TGTGCCTGGGCGATTGGGGTCTACGAGCAGTACTTC	CAWAIGVYEQYF
TRBV4-2	TRBJ2-7	TRBD2	.	TGTGCCAGCAGCCGATACAAATCTAGCGGGGGGGTCGAAGAGCAGTACTTC	CASSRYKSSGGVEEQYF
TRBV6-2/TRBV6-3	TRBJ1-6	.	few	TGTGCCAGCAGTTACTCGAGCCGGGTTGGAGGATCACCCCTCCACTTT	CASSYSSRVGGSPLHF
TRBV4-1	TRBJ2-5	TRBD2	few	TGCGCCAGCAGCCAAGCGGTAATTAGCGGGTTAGAGACCCAGTACTTC	CASSQAVISGLETQYF
TRBV5-5	TRBJ2-5	.	few	TGTGCCAGCAGCTTTGGGGGGAGAGGCACAGAGACCCAGTACTTC	CASSFGGRGTETQYF
TRBV12-3/TRBV12-4	TRBJ1-3	.	.	TGTGCCAGCAGTTTGGTCTCAGGGACTGGAAACACCATATATTTT	CASSLVSGTGNTIYF
TRBV6-5	TRBJ2-3	TRBD2	.	TGTGCCAGCAGTCTATCCGGGACTAGCGGGGGGCGTACGCAGTATTTT	CASSLSGTSGGRTQYF
TRBV7-2	TRBJ1-6	.	.	TGTGCCAGCAGCTACGCCGGGACCTCGATGACACCCCTCCACTTT	CASSYAGTSMTPLHF
TRBV7-6	TRBJ2-3	TRBD1	many	TGTGCCAGCAGCCGGGGACAGGCCACAGATACGCAGTATTTT	CASSRGQATDTQYF
TRBV6-5	TRBJ2-1	TRBD1	few	TGTGCCAGCAGTCCCGACAGGGCAAAACGTCCGCAGTTCTTC	CASSPDRAKRPQFF
TRBV9	TRBJ1-4	TRBD1	.	TGTGCCAGCAGCGCCTACGCCCCACAGGGGAGATATGAAAAACTGTTTTTT	CASSAYAPQGRYEKLFF
TRBV7-9	TRBJ2-1	TRBD1	few	TGTGCCAGCAGCTTAGAGGTTACTGGGACAGCCTACAATGAGCAGTTCTTC	CASSLEVTGTAYNEQFF
TRBV7-8	TRBJ2-7	.	.	TGTGCCAGCAGCTTATACCCGGACCCTTCCTACGAGCAGTACTTC	CASSLYPDPSYEQYF
TRBV7-2	TRBJ2-5	.	few	TGTGCCAGCAGCTTACAGGTTTCATTTGGCGACGTGGGGGAGACCCAGTACTTC	CASSLQVSFGDVGETQYF
TRBV5-4	TRBJ2-5	TRBD2	.	TGTGCCAGCAGCTTGGAACAACTAGCGGGGGGTTTTTCCCAAGAGACCCAGTACTTC	CASSLEQLAGGFSQETQYF
TRBV28	TRBJ2-3	.	few	TGTGCCAGCAGGTGGGGGGGCACAGATACGCAGTATTTT	CASRWGGTDTQYF
TRBV28	TRBJ1-5	TRBD1	few	TGTGCCAGCAGGGCGACAGGGAGGGAGCCCCAGCATTTT	CASRATGREPQHF
TRBV6-5	TRBJ1-1	.	few	TGTGCCAGCAGTTACTCCGGACGGATTGAAGCTTTCTTT	CASSYSGRIEAFF
TRBV2	TRBJ1-2	TRBD1	few	TGTGCCAGCAGCGGACAGGGGGTGGGCTACACCTTC	CASSGQGVGYTF
TRBV12-3/TRBV12-4	TRBJ1-5	.	many	TGTGCCAGCAGTTTTCAAAATAGCAATCAGCCCCAGCATTTT	CASSFQNSNQPQHF
TRBV5-1	TRBJ2-1	TRBD2	many	TGCGCCAGCAGCTCAAGACTAGCGGGGGTTTACAATGAGCAGTTCTTC	CASSSRLAGVYNEQFF
TRBV29-1	TRBJ2-4	TRBD2	.	TGCAGCGCCGCGGGGGGCACCCCCAAAAACATTCAGTACTTC	CSAAGGTPKNIQYF
TRBV6-2/TRBV6-3	TRBJ1-5	.	many	TGTGCCAGCAGTTACCTCGAGGGGGCCCAGCATTTT	CASSYLEGAQHF
TRBV9	TRBJ2-7	.	.	TGTGCCAGCAGCGTAGGCCAGGACGGTACCTACGAGCAGTACTTC	CASSVGQDGTYEQYF
TRBV6-5	TRBJ2-2	.	few	TGTGCCAGCAGTCCACCAGGGTTAGCCGGGGAGCTGTTTTTT	CASSPPGLAGELFF
TRBV3-1	TRBJ2-2	.	.	TGTGCCAGCAGCCAAAGCACCGGGGAGCTGTTTTTT	CASSQSTGELFF
TRBV10-3	TRBJ2-3	TRBD1	few	TGTGCCATCAGTGATACGGACAGGAATCGAGATACGCAGTATTTT	CAISDTDRNRDTQYF
TRBV7-2	TRBJ1-1	.	few	TGTGCCAGCAGCTCGCCAGGCGGTTACACTGAAGCTTTCTTT	CASSSPGGYTEAFF
TRBV29-1	TRBJ1-1	.	few	TGCAGCGTTGACAGGGGAGGGACTGAAGCTTTCTTT	CSVDRGGTEAFF
TRBV20-1	TRBJ2-5	.	few	TGCAGTGCTACCAGAGGGTATCCTCCTCTGAGGTACTTC	CSATRGYPPLRYF
TRBV4-2	TRBJ1-2	.	.	TGTGCCAGCAGCCAAGAGGCAGTTTATGGCTACACCTTC	CASSQEAVYGYTF
TRBV5-1	TRBJ1-2	.	few	TGCGCCAGCAGCTCGGACAGCGGCTATGGCTACACCTTC	CASSSDSGYGYTF